These 32 T cell receptor beta chains were sequenced from one sample in a study of T-cell reconstitution after alpha-beta-depleted transplantation in children. Preparation of the TCRbeta library used unique molecular identifiers. TCRdb re-called the PCR reads with MiXCR, one entry per CDR3 protein. The repertoire consists of around 420,000 distinct CDR3 sequences, with roughly 17% occurring once and the leading ten covering just under 30%. The source material was PBMCs, mostly from graft donor cells, sampled 360 days after TCRalphabeta/CD19-depleted stem cell transplant. Receptor source: a boy less than two years old who had a stem cell transplant for Wiskott-Aldrich syndrome, so the T cells may come from the graft donor.

The genes are TRBV5-5 and TRBJ2-5; D may match TRBD1 or TRBD2 (5 bases each). This CDR3 region has 14 residues. V lost 0 bases, J lost 6 bases, and 12 bases lay in between. The germline V gene encodes CDR1 SGHKS and CDR2 YYEKEE (reference sequence). The CDR3 loop reads CASSLGGVSKTQYF. Here the CDR3 DNA reads TGTGCCAGCAGCTTGGGAGGGGTTTCGAAGACCCAGTACTTC.

This clonotype was found a few times. V and J are TRBV6-2 or TRBV6-3 and TRBJ2-1; the match to TRBD2 covers 13 bases. This CDR3 contains 14 residues. Germline V gives CDR1 MNHEY, CDR2 SVGEGT. The junction had 6 bases not matched to a gene; V was cut back by 7 bases and J by 9 bases. CDR3 coding DNA: TGTGCCAGCACTAAGGGACTAGCGGGAAGTGAGCAGTTCTTC. Translated: CASTKGLAGSEQFF.

This clonotype has more than one count but fewer than ten. The CDR3 sequence: CATSLDRGYEQYF. As DNA, the CDR3 is TGTGCCACCAGCTTGGACAGGGGCTACGAGCAGTACTTC. The chain couples TRBV15 to TRBJ2-7; 9 bases are shared with TRBD1. The CDR3 has 13 amino acids. V gave up 5 bases and J gave up 3 bases; unmatched junction bases: 2. CDR1 is LNHNV and CDR2 is YYDKDF in the germline V gene (reference sequence).

This clonotype came up a few times. The genes are TRBV12-3 or TRBV12-4 and TRBJ2-5; TRBD2 is a possible D gene (6 bases). The CDR3 has 12 residues. Trimming took off 10 bases at V and 0 bases at J, with 9 bases between the two ends. This CDR3 is CATKRDQETQYF. The DNA of the CDR3 is TGTGCCACCAAGCGGGACCAAGAGACCCAGTACTTC.

This clonotype was observed a few times. The chain recombines TRBV2 with TRBJ2-4; unclear D gene. The V gene lost 1 base and the J gene lost 0 bases, with 7 bases spanning the gap. The CDR3 runs to 15 residues. CDR1 is SNHLY and CDR2 is FYNNEI in the germline V gene. CDR3 coding DNA: TGTGCCAGCAGTGAAGACAGCTTAGCCAAAAACATTCAGTACTTC. It codes for CASSEDSLAKNIQYF.

The chain carries TRBV6-1 and TRBJ2-2, with TRBD1 matching over 9 bases. CDR3 length equals 15 residues. J was trimmed by 2 bases and V by 5 bases; bases with no gene match: 3. Germline V gives CDR1 MNHNS, CDR2 SASEGT. In nucleotides, the CDR3 is TGTGCCAGCAGTAAGGACAGGGGAAACACCGGGGAGCTGTTTTTT. Its translation: CASSKDRGNTGELFF.

J is TRBJ1-1 and V is TRBV11-3; D not certain. Germline CDR1 reads SGHNT; CDR2 reads YENEEA. V lost 7 bases and J 0 bases, leaving 6 bases between the germline ends. This CDR3 region has 12 residues. The CDR3 DNA reads as TGTGCCAGCACAGGCGTGAACACTGAAGCTTTCTTT. It encodes CASTGVNTEAFF.

This clonotype was detected only a few times. This rearrangement joins TRBV4-1 to TRBJ2-7; TRBD1 aligns across 7 bases. The J segment lost 1 base and the V segment lost 1 base, leaving 7 bases of the junction unmatched. Germline V gene sequence: CDR1 MGHRA, CDR2 YSYEKL. The CDR3 runs to 16 residues. The CDR3 loop reads CASSQVKTGKSYEQYF. The CDR3 nucleotides are TGCGCCAGCAGCCAAGTGAAGACAGGGAAGTCCTACGAGCAGTACTTC.

The rearrangement joins TRBV6-1 to TRBJ2-5, with D unresolved. The V and J ends lost 5 bases and 5 bases respectively, with 15 bases between them. The germline CDR1 and CDR2 sequences are MNHNS and SASEGT. The CDR3 contains 14 residues. The CDR3 DNA follows: TGTGCCAGCAGTACAGATACGGGTTTGGAGACCCAGTACTTC. It yields the protein CASSTDTGLETQYF.

In its sample, this clonotype was seen a few times. The V gene is TRBV6-1, the J gene TRBJ2-2, with D perhaps TRBD1 (6 bases). Germline loops: CDR1 MNHNS, CDR2 SASEGT. Trimming pared 6 bases from V and 5 bases from J, leaving 10 bases between. This CDR3 region has 13 residues. CDR3 sequence: CASRRRGTGELFF. DNA of the CDR3: TGTGCCAGCAGGCGCAGGGGAACCGGGGAGCTGTTTTTT.

The V and J genes are TRBV12-3 or TRBV12-4 and TRBJ2-2; D is uncertain. This CDR3 has 16 residues. The germline V and J ends were trimmed by 3 bases and 1 base, with 12 bases remaining between them. The CDR3 DNA reads as TGTGCCAGCAGTTTTTCAGGCAGCAAGAACACCGGGGAGCTGTTTTTT. This encodes CASSFSGSKNTGELFF.

This chain connects TRBV6-5 to TRBJ2-2, with D maybe TRBD2 (6 bases). V was pared by 0 bases and J by 2 bases, with 10 bases between. The CDR3 is 16 residues long. Germline CDR1 and CDR2: MNHEY and SVGAGI. The CDR3 nucleotides are TGTGCCAGCAGTTACTCTGCGGGGACCAACACCGGGGAGCTGTTTTTT. Amino acids: CASSYSAGTNTGELFF.

The chain recombines TRBV7-9 with TRBJ2-3, with TRBD1 matching 7 bases. Per germline, CDR1 SEHNR and CDR2 FQNEAQ (reference sequence). Trimming cost V 5 bases and J 1 base; bases outside gene matches: 12. The CDR3 extends over 17 amino acids. CDR3 region: CASSRPTGVRRTDTQYF. For the CDR3, the DNA is TGTGCCAGCAGCCGACCTACAGGGGTCCGCCGCACAGATACGCAGTATTTT.

This clonotype has a handful of counts. This chain joins TRBV4-3 and TRBJ2-1; 9 positions agree with TRBD2. Germline trimming cut 3 bases from V and 7 bases from J; bases unmatched to any gene: 13. Germline CDR1 reads LGHNA; CDR2 reads YSLEER. The CDR3 consists of 17 residues. CDR3 DNA sequence: TGCGCCAGCAGCCAGGGACTAGCACCGGAGGCAATGAATGAGCAGTTCTTC. Translating it yields CASSQGLAPEAMNEQFF.

This clonotype turned up a few times. The CDR3 here is CASRQDRNFNYGYTF. The CDR3 DNA reads as TGCGCCAGCAGACAAGACAGAAACTTTAACTATGGCTACACCTTC. The V gene is TRBV5-1, the J gene TRBJ1-2; D perhaps matches TRBD1 (5 bases). Germline V gives CDR1 SGHRS, CDR2 YFSETQ. Trimming shortened V by 5 bases and J by 1 base, and 15 bases separated the two germline ends. The CDR3 has 15 residues.

This clonotype was seen a few times. V gene TRBV5-5 combines with J gene TRBJ2-5; perhaps D is TRBD1 or TRBD2 (5 bases each). Germline CDR1 reads SGHKS; CDR2 reads YYEKEE (reference sequence). The V end lost 4 bases, the J end lost 0 bases, and 19 bases lay between the germline ends. This CDR3 region has 17 residues. Here the CDR3 reads CASSPLFPGRNQETQYF. The CDR3 bases are TGTGCCAGCAGCCCACTCTTCCCGGGACGAAACCAAGAGACCCAGTACTTC. The full variable domain, completed using reference TRBV5-5 and TRBJ2-5, is DAGVTQSPTHLIKTRGQQVTLRCSPISGHKSVSWYQQVLGQGPQFIFQYYEKEERGRGNFPDRFSARQFPNYSSELNVNALLLGDSALYLCASSPLFPGRNQETQYFGPGTRLLVL.

This clonotype appeared a few times. The V call is TRBV20-1, the J call TRBJ1-1; D perhaps matches TRBD1 (5 bases). CDR1 is DFQATT and CDR2 is SNEGSKA in the germline V gene (reference sequence). Trimming took 1 base from V and 10 from J, leaving 10 bases between them. The CDR3 has 11 amino acids. The CDR3 bases are TGCAGTGCTAGAGTGGGGACGGGAGCTTTCTTT. Translation: CSARVGTGAFF.

This clonotype was recorded a few times. The chain combines TRBV20-1 with TRBJ2-7, with D unclear. With 0 bases removed from V and 4 bases from J, the gap between germline ends came to 25 bases. CDR3 length equals 18 residues. Germline CDR1 reads DFQATT; CDR2 reads SNEGSKA (reference sequence). The CDR3: CSARDINSTHFLGYEQYF. The CDR3, as DNA: TGCAGTGCTAGAGATATTAACTCGACCCACTTCTTGGGTTACGAGCAGTACTTC.

The rearrangement uses TRBV7-8 and TRBJ2-3; 15 bases line up with TRBD2. V gave up 0 bases and J gave up 6 bases; unmatched junction bases: 7. The germline CDR1 and CDR2 sequences are SGHVS and FQNEAQ. This CDR3 region has 18 residues. The CDR3 region has the DNA TGTGCCAGCAGCTTAGCAATTGGACTAGCGGGAGGGCTGGATACGCAGTATTTT. This encodes CASSLAIGLAGGLDTQYF.

The genes are TRBV11-3 and TRBJ2-6, with D perhaps assigned TRBD1 or TRBD2 (6 bases each). V was clipped by 0 bases and J by 2 bases, with 8 bases between them. Germline assignment: CDR1 SGHNT and CDR2 YENEEA. The CDR3 sequence is 16 residues long. CDR3 amino acids: CASSLDRGAGANVLTF. The CDR3 nucleotides read TGTGCCAGCAGCTTAGATAGGGGGGCTGGGGCCAACGTCCTGACTTTC.

The chain recombines TRBV10-3 with TRBJ2-1; 7 nucleotides agree with TRBD1. The V gene end was trimmed by 7 bases and the J gene end by 6 bases; junction bases not matched to a gene: 9. This CDR3 comprises 14 residues. The germline V gene has CDR1 ENHRY and CDR2 SYGVKD. The CDR3 sequence is CAINRGLGINEQFF. CDR3 DNA sequence: TGTGCCATCAACAGGGGCCTAGGAATCAATGAGCAGTTCTTC.

This clonotype turned up a few times. The V call is TRBV5-1, the J call TRBJ2-3; the D gene could be TRBD1 or TRBD2 (5 bases each). Germline values: CDR1 SGHRS, CDR2 YFSETQ. The CDR3 consists of 17 residues. Trimming pared 0 bases from V and 0 bases from J, leaving 14 bases between. CDR3 amino acids: CASSLGGRLASTDTQYF. In DNA form, the CDR3 reads TGCGCCAGCAGCTTGGGGGGCCGCCTAGCTAGCACAGATACGCAGTATTTT.

The rearrangement links TRBV29-1 to TRBJ2-1; the D call may be TRBD1 or TRBD2 (5 bases each). Germline CDR1 and CDR2: SQVTM and ANQGSEA. Trimming removed 7 bases at V and 6 bases at J, with 13 bases between. The CDR3 totals 12 residues. The CDR3 reads CSAGPTTNEQFF. CDR3 coding DNA: TGCAGCGCGGGACCGACGACCAATGAGCAGTTCTTC.

The chain employs TRBV10-3 and TRBJ2-5, with 10 bases fitting TRBD1. This CDR3 is 11 amino acids long. The V segment lost 6 bases and the J segment 10 bases; nucleotides outside the gene matches: 2. Germline-derived CDR1 and CDR2 are ENHRY and SYGVKD. The CDR3 reads CAIRGTGDQYF. CDR3 nucleotides: TGTGCCATCAGGGGGACAGGGGACCAGTACTTC.

V usage is TRBV5-1 and J usage is TRBJ2-2; 8 bases line up with TRBD2. Germline CDR1 is SGHRS and CDR2 is YFSETQ. The junction had 15 bases not matched to a gene; V was cut back by 4 bases and J by 7 bases. This CDR3 contains 17 residues. CDR3 sequence: CASSPPLSGRQNGELFF. The CDR3 DNA is TGCGCCAGCAGCCCCCCCTTGAGCGGGAGACAAAACGGGGAGCTGTTTTTT.

The chain recombines TRBV28 with TRBJ2-1; perhaps D is TRBD1 or TRBD2 (5 bases each). The CDR3 length is 17 residues. V was shortened by 10 bases and J by 2 bases, with 24 bases between the two germline ends. Per germline, CDR1 MDHEN and CDR2 SYDVKM. The DNA for the CDR3 is TGTGCCACCTACTCGAGGATGGGGGAGAGCCCCTACAATGAGCAGTTCTTC. Protein product: CATYSRMGESPYNEQFF.

This chain links TRBV4-1 with TRBJ2-7, with 12 bases identical to TRBD2. Losses at the gene ends were 4 bases for V and 3 bases for J; bases not matched to a gene: 10. The CDR3 runs 17 residues. CDR1 and CDR2 from the germline V gene are MGHRA and YSYEKL. The CDR3 region is CASSPSSGGAINYEQYF. The CDR3 DNA follows: TGCGCCAGCAGCCCCTCTAGCGGGGGGGCGATTAACTACGAGCAGTACTTC.

The CDR3 DNA is TGTGCCAGCAGTTTCATGGTGTACACCGGGGAGCTGTTTTTT. Translated: CASSFMVYTGELFF. This chain uses TRBV12-3 or TRBV12-4 with TRBJ2-2; D call uncertain. The CDR3 loop spans 14 amino acids. V lost 3 bases, J lost 3 bases, and 8 bases lay in between.

This clonotype was picked up many times. The rearrangement links TRBV7-8 to TRBJ2-7; no definite D call. Trimming left V 3 bases short and J 2 bases short, with 8 bases between. Germline V gene sequence: CDR1 SGHVS, CDR2 FQNEAQ. The CDR3 runs 13 residues. As DNA, the CDR3 is TGTGCCAGCAGCTTGAAAGCCGCCTACGAGCAGTACTTC. Protein product: CASSLKAAYEQYF.

The V call is TRBV5-1, the J call TRBJ2-1; 13 bases fit TRBD2. The germline V gene has CDR1 SGHRS and CDR2 YFSETQ. The CDR3 runs to 15 residues. V shed 4 bases, J shed 6 bases, and the junction held 4 bases outside the gene matches. CDR3 nucleotide sequence: TGCGCCAGCAGCCAGGGACTAGCGGGATTCAATGAGCAGTTCTTC. Protein sequence: CASSQGLAGFNEQFF.

The rearrangement joins TRBV5-1 to TRBJ2-3; possibly TRBD2 for D (6 bases). V was shortened by 6 bases and J by 6 bases, with 14 bases between the two germline ends. This CDR3 is built from 13 residues. CDR1 and CDR2 from the germline V gene are SGHRS and YFSETQ. The CDR3 sequence: CASKREIADTQYF. CDR3 sequence (DNA): TGCGCCAGCAAACGGGAGATCGCGGATACGCAGTATTTT.

In this sample, this clonotype turned up a few times. The V gene is TRBV29-1, the J gene TRBJ2-7; possible D gene TRBD1, 6 bases. Per germline, CDR1 SQVTM and CDR2 ANQGSEA. The CDR3 is made up of 15 amino acids. Trimming removed 1 base at V and 7 bases at J, with 20 bases between. CDR3 region: CSVEVRDMGSWEQYF. The CDR3, as DNA: TGCAGCGTTGAAGTCCGGGACATGGGATCGTGGGAGCAGTACTTC.